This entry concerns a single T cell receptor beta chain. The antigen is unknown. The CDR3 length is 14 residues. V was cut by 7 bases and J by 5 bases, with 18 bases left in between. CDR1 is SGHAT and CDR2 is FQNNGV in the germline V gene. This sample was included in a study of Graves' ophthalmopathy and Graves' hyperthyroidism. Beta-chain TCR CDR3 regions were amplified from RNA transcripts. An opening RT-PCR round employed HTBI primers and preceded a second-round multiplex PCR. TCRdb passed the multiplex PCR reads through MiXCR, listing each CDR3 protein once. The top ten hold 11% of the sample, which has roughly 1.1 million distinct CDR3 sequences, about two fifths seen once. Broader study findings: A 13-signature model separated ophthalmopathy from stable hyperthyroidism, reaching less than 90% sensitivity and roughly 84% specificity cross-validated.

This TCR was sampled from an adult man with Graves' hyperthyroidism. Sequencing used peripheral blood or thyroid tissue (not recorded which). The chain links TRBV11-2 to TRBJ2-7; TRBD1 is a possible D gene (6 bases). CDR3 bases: TGTGCCAGCACCCCTGACAGGTCGGGGAACGAGCAGTACTTC. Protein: CASTPDRSGNEQYF.